Following are 15 T cell receptor beta chains from one sample sequenced in a study of blood T cell repertoires in COVID-19. Clones were read by immunoSEQ multiplex PCR, and TCRdb kept only the in-frame ones, dropping some. This sample has roughly 230,000 clones, with approximately 81% found just once. Input material: peripheral blood. Every receptor here comes from a woman of 80 years or more with acute or convalescent COVID-19.

V usage is TRBV19 and J usage is TRBJ1-5, with D tentatively TRBD1 (5 bases). Germline CDR1 LNHDA, CDR2 SQIVND (reference sequence). Trimming cost V 3 bases and J 5 bases, with 14 bases left between them. The CDR3 consists of 15 residues. For the CDR3, the DNA is TGTGCCAGTAGTATGAGCAGGGAAGAGTATCAGCCCCAGCATTTT. This translates into CASSMSREEYQPQHF.

In this sample, this clone turned up a few times. The chain couples TRBV18 to TRBJ2-7, with TRBD1 matching 10 bases. J was trimmed by 6 bases and V by 6 bases; bases with no gene match: 8. Germline CDR1 KGHSH, CDR2 LQKENI. This CDR3 is 14 amino acids long. The CDR3 DNA sequence: TGTGCCAGCTCCCCCGGGACAGGGGTTGGCGAGCAGTACTTC. This codes for CASSPGTGVGEQYF.

The gene calls are TRBV5-1 and TRBJ2-7, with 8 bases that match TRBD2. Germline V gene lookup returns CDR1 SGHRS and CDR2 YFSETQ. The CDR3 consists of 15 residues. After removal of 6 bases from V and 1 base from J, the junction contained 9 bases not matched to a gene. The CDR3 protein is CASNPLPSGSYEQYF. The CDR3 DNA sequence: TGCGCCAGCAACCCTCTCCCTAGCGGGTCCTACGAGCAGTACTTC.

This chain connects TRBV28 to TRBJ1-2, with D perhaps TRBD1 (6 bases). The CDR3 runs 15 residues. Between the trimmed V and J ends, which lost 6 bases and 6 bases, there was a span of 20 bases. Germline CDR1 is MDHEN and CDR2 is SYDVKM. The CDR3 is CASSQGPGVVHGYTF. The CDR3 region has the DNA TGTGCCAGCAGCCAAGGGCCAGGGGTGGTACATGGCTACACCTTC.

The chain combines TRBV29-1 with TRBJ1-2; the D is unclear. With 4 bases removed from V and 4 bases from J, the gap between germline ends came to 7 bases. From germline, CDR1 is SQVTM and CDR2 ANQGSEA. The length of the CDR3 is 11 residues. CDR3 amino acids: CSVGDSYGYTF. The CDR3 nucleotides are TGCAGCGTTGGAGATAGCTATGGCTACACCTTC.

The chain joins TRBV20-1 to TRBJ2-7, with D uncertain. Looked up from germline, CDR1 is DFQATT and CDR2 is SNEGSKA (reference sequence). The V and J ends lost 5 bases and 2 bases respectively, with 7 bases between them. CDR3 length: 11 residues. CDR3 sequence: CSASIAYEQYF. Written as DNA, the CDR3 is TGCAGTGCTTCCATAGCCTACGAGCAGTACTTC.

The V call is TRBV9, the J call TRBJ1-3, with unresolved D. Per the germline V gene, CDR1 is SGDLS and CDR2 is YYNGEE. The V gene lost 3 bases and the J gene lost 4 bases, with 8 bases spanning the gap. The length of the CDR3 is 13 residues. The CDR3 DNA reads TGTGCCAGCAGCGAGCTGTGGGGAAACACCATATATTTT. Its translation is CASSELWGNTIYF.

This clone was recorded only once. The rearrangement uses TRBV2 and TRBJ2-3, with TRBD2 as a possible D gene (5 bases). CDR3 length: 14 amino acids. CDR1 SNHLY and CDR2 FYNNEI come from the germline V gene. Trimming took 6 bases from V and 4 from J, leaving 14 bases between them. CDR3 DNA: TGTGCCAGCAGGGACTCCCACTCCGCAGATACGCAGTATTTT. It encodes CASRDSHSADTQYF.

J is TRBJ2-3 and V is TRBV5-6, with 7 bases aligning to TRBD1. The CDR3 spans 15 residues. V lost 1 base, J lost 2 bases, and 4 bases stayed unmatched. The germline gives CDR1 SGHDT, CDR2 YYEEEE. In nucleotides, the CDR3 is TGTGCCAGCAGCTTGAGGGGACAGCTCACAGATACGCAGTATTTT. Its translation: CASSLRGQLTDTQYF. Filled out from reference TRBV5-6 and TRBJ2-3, the complete variable domain reads DAGVTQSPTHLIKTRGQQVTLRCSPKSGHDTVSWYQQALGQGPQFIFQYYEEEERQRGNFPDRFSGHQFPNYSSELNVNALLLGDSALYLCASSLRGQLTDTQYFGPGTRLTVL.

The table lists this clone with a few counts. The chain recombines TRBV27 with TRBJ2-5; TRBD2 might be the D (5 bases). Germline loops: CDR1 MNHEY, CDR2 SMNVEV (reference sequence). Trimming took off 8 bases at V and 0 bases at J, with 16 bases between the two ends. This CDR3 has 15 amino acids. The DNA of the CDR3 is TGTGCCAGCGCGTTGTCGGCACTAGACCAAGAGACCCAGTACTTC. Protein product: CASALSALDQETQYF.

The chain couples TRBV4-2 to TRBJ2-3, with D tentatively TRBD2 (7 bases). The CDR3 is 16 residues long. The V end lost 0 bases, the J end lost 0 bases, and 10 bases lay between the germline ends. From germline, CDR1 is LGHNA and CDR2 YNFKEQ. Here the CDR3 reads CASSQDGRGSTDTQYF. For the CDR3, the DNA is TGTGCCAGCAGCCAAGATGGGAGGGGGAGCACAGATACGCAGTATTTT.

The V gene is TRBV6-4, the J gene TRBJ1-1; D is unclear. Trimming removed 7 bases from V and 8 bases from J, with 8 bases in between. Per germline, CDR1 MRHNA and CDR2 SNTAGT. The CDR3 extends over 10 amino acids. CDR3 region: CASTLTEAFF. In DNA form, the CDR3 reads TGTGCCAGCACCTTGACAGAAGCTTTCTTT.

The rearrangement links TRBV7-2 to TRBJ2-1; 10 bases map to TRBD2. Germline CDR1 is SGHTA and CDR2 is FQGNSA. The V segment lost 1 base and the J segment 8 bases; nucleotides outside the gene matches: 5. This CDR3 is 15 amino acids long. The CDR3 DNA sequence: TGTGCCAGCAGCTTAGAAGCGGGGGGGCTCTATGAGCAGTTCTTC. It translates to CASSLEAGGLYEQFF.

This sequence joins TRBV7-3 and TRBJ2-1, with 7 bases fitting TRBD1. This CDR3 comprises 15 residues. Germline assignment: CDR1 SGHTA and CDR2 FQGTGA. Trimming removed 6 bases from V and 0 bases from J; junction bases left unmatched: 5. CDR3 region: CASSPGGSSYNEQFF. Here the CDR3 DNA reads TGTGCCAGCAGTCCAGGGGGTAGCTCCTACAATGAGCAGTTCTTC.

CDR3 sequence reads: CASSPLREGGNTIYF. Here the CDR3 DNA reads TGTGCCAGCAGCCCCTTGAGGGAGGGGGGAAACACCATATATTTT. The V and J genes are TRBV6-6 and TRBJ1-3, with D tentatively TRBD1 (5 bases). The CDR3 length is 15 residues. V was cut by 6 bases and J by 4 bases, with 16 bases left in between. Germline CDR1 and CDR2: MNHNY and SVGAGI (reference sequence).